This TCR beta chain originates from a study of cytomegalovirus exposure and HLA in healthy donors (dated by TCRdb to the late 2010s). In the study overall: In an earlier analysis of 550 to 750 of the donors, 250 to 350 Gb of sequence data and 90 million to 120 million unique TCR beta sequences from 150 million to 200 million T cells were reported. An earlier analysis of approximately 640 of the donors applied high-throughput TCR beta sequencing to assess whether each TCR beta V gene segment acted as functional or pseudogenic. The number of typed donors differed by locus: about 629-640 for A, B, C, DRB1 and DQB1; 522 for DQA1; approximately 600 for DPA1; and roughly 490 for DPB1. Rather than drawing on any new phenotypic data, the later analysis identified candidate immune exposures from TCR beta sequences and the way those sequences occurred across donors. The genetic ancestry cluster associated with self-reported Caucasian donors included about 81% of the approximately 430 genotyped donors. Alongside the repertoire data, information on donor age, sex, ethnicity and CMV serostatus was compiled. High-throughput TCR immunosequencing, statistical association of individual TCRs with disease status, and machine learning were combined to predict cytomegalovirus infection status. Both class I and class II loci were covered by HLA typing, at four-digit resolution. A later analysis re-examined previously published TCR beta repertoires from 500 to 700 donors and added high-resolution HLA genotyping to investigate patterns of TCR occurrence. The aim of the study was to test whether cataloging public T cell receptors could identify signatures of past pathogen exposure. In a later genetic analysis, genome-wide SNP genotypes for about three fifths of the roughly 670 donors were used, and that subset was treated as a discovery cohort. The study profiled the T cell repertoires of hundreds of subjects by immunosequencing and related them to cytomegalovirus serostatus. Every discovery cohort repertoire had been produced on one sequencing platform. In addition to the first cohort of about 650 subjects, a separate validation cohort of 130 or so different subjects was used. On average, about 240,000 unique TCR beta nucleotide sequences were sequenced per donor among 398 genotyped donors of the cohort, with approximately 18% of those sequences being non-productive. Around 320 gigabases of sequencing data and 70 million to 100 million unique TCR sequences were included in an early release covering 550 to 650 HLA-typed donors. Four to six DR-DQ haplotypes were handled as single units for association and clustering, since linkage in the cohort was strong.

Library preparation used the immunoSEQ multiplex PCR assay. The multiplex PCR relied on a mix of 60 forward primers for TCR Vbeta segments and 13 reverse primers for TCR Jbeta segments. The CDR3 region of rearranged TCR beta genes was amplified from genomic DNA with a multiplex PCR assay. On the Illumina HiSeq System, the amplified TCR beta libraries were sequenced as 87-base-pair reads. The study's own analysis went as follows. A later analysis counted 75 million to 100 million unique TCR beta chains across the 670 or so repertoires, and 10 million to 11 million of these chains were shared by at least two donors. To remove PCR and sequencing errors, raw reads were error-corrected and collapsed into unique sequences using a nearest-neighbor algorithm that merged closely related sequences. CDR3 sequences were aligned to IMGT reference sequences to assign V, D and J gene segments. Each retained sequence needed at least a six-nucleotide match to both a V gene segment and a J gene segment. A rearrangement was called productive if the CDR3 had no stop codons and remained in frame with V and J, and every other rearrangement was called non-productive. CDR3 was defined by IMGT convention, running from the second conserved V-encoded cysteine to the conserved J-encoded phenylalanine. The earlier analysis of some 540 of the donors excluded any sequence lacking an unambiguous match to a single V gene segment. An earlier analysis of a few hundred of the donors classified V segments as functional when productive rearrangements were above 56.7% and as segregating when the standard deviation between donors was above 5%. A statistical classification framework was built for diagnosing cytomegalovirus status from the catalog of TCR beta chain sequences. V and J gene assignment, in a later analysis, came from comparing TCR nucleotide sequences with IMGT/GENE-DB human TR gene sequences. Using the TCRdist pipeline, a later analysis assigned CDR3 sequences along with most-parsimonious VDJ recombination scenarios. In a later analysis, each TCR beta chain was defined by its CDR3 amino acid sequence together with its V-gene family, and reads without a unique V-gene family were excluded. A later analysis removed 600 or so highly shared, low-generation-probability nucleotide sequences to deal with suspected cross-contamination and a sequencing artifact. In a later analysis, a clonal expansion index was calculated for each public chain from normalized within-repertoire ranks of inferred template counts. A later analysis computed generation probabilities with a VDJ recombination model fitted to out-of-frame rearrangements, and checked the results against IGoR. In a later analysis, hypergeometric tests were used to score TCR-TCR, TCR-HLA and TCR-CMV co-occurrence, with a repertoire-size bias correction applied to TCR pairs. A later analysis estimated false discovery rates by permuting HLA or CMV assignments 20 times. In a later analysis, co-occurring TCRs were grouped using DBSCAN, with TCRdist sequence similarity added in when clustering inside HLA-allele-positive subsets. For co-occurrence clustering, repertoires with fewer than 30,000 or more than 120,000 public chains were excluded, along with roughly 5 repertoires with anomalous nucleotide sharing. The immuneACCESS repertoire file appears here via TCRdb, limited to in-frame rearrangements. These files lack a portion of the clones; in checked studies, under half of the deficit traces to unresolved V genes, and the cause of the others is not known. That table supplies the V and J calls and clone size; D and trimming were determined from the DNA. The sample data list 95,000 to 150,000 clones, and about three quarters of these were observed just once. About 12% of the sample is held by the ten biggest clonotypes.

The investigation overall reported the following: According to a later analysis, parvovirus B19, influenza, CMV and Epstein-Barr virus appeared linked to several top co-occurrence clusters. Compared with the approximately 670-donor mean, donors in an Asian-associated ancestry cluster had fewer N-insertions in productive TCRs, according to a later genetic analysis. In vitro tests confirmed that a few of the cytomegalovirus-associated TCR beta chains recognize cytomegalovirus antigens. In an earlier analysis of about 600 of the donors, most TCR beta V segments appeared in productive rearrangements about 90% or about 30% of the time, broadly matching IMGT annotations. The presence/absence analyses assumed that sequencing depth was roughly uniform across donors, and that assumption may not be true. Strong co-occurrence of HLA alleles, especially DR and DQ, made assigning TCR associations to individual alleles difficult. In a later analysis, TCR association rates were found to vary across HLA loci, with the most associated TCRs seen for DRB1 alleles and the fewest for HLA-C alleles. Because counts were too low, under 20 rarely observed V segments, including chromosome 9 orphons, were left out of the earlier analysis of 587 of the donors. Linkage disequilibrium might explain the correlated functional status among segregating V segments, but an unknown experimental factor could not be excluded. In the study, some 180 TCR beta chains were listed as associated with cytomegalovirus. A later analysis associated about 17,000 TCR beta sequences with specific HLA alleles at a false discovery rate of 0.05. V-gene and J-gene trimming of TCR beta chains was associated with a missense DCLRE1C variant in a later genetic analysis, and the association was replicated in an independent cohort. This cohort had only TCR beta chains sequenced, and the lack of alpha or paired-chain data limited which features could be detected. A group of highly shared sequence variants was considered likely to be a technical artifact of the sequencing pipeline. In a later analysis, most CMV-associated TCR beta chains were found to appear HLA-restricted, with HLA associations seemingly driven largely by CMV exposure. The classifier was reported to diagnose cytomegalovirus status with high specificity and sensitivity in both the original and validation cohorts. The authors suggested that the approach could potentially be extended to other disease states and immunological phenotypes. HLA typing was unavailable for some donors at each locus, so association tests used only the typed subset. For the cohort, immune exposure information was limited to CMV serostatus. Across donors, most TCR sequences were observed very rarely, whereas some public TCRs were present in many individuals. In a later analysis, HLA-associated TCR beta chains were found to be more clonally expanded and to have lower generation probabilities than equally common non-associated chains. A further reported finding was that TCR beta sequences accurately predicted the HLA-A and HLA-B alleles for most subjects in the first cohort.

Comment on this clone: No antigen is known for it. Base qualities are not provided; no much larger clone lies one nucleotide away.

In total, 500 to 700 healthy bone marrow donors made up the cohort. Cohort members were all nominally healthy when sampled, although unrecorded immune exposures were likely present. The donor tested CMV seropositive, placing the donor among the roughly 300 seropositive members of the cohort. A peripheral blood sample was collected from each donor, and TCR beta sequencing was performed on peripheral blood mononuclear cells. Genomic DNA extraction from the blood cell samples was performed with the Qiagen DNeasy Blood Extraction Kit. The sequence was collected from a woman aged 60-75 years in good health and CMV-seropositive. The specimen sequenced was PBMCs.

The CDR3 region: CASSARDTSNYGYTF. The nucleotide sequence reads TGTGCCAGCAGCGCCCGGGACACTTCTAACTATGGCTACACCTTC. Recombination connected TRBV11-3 to TRBJ1-2; 6 matching bases give a weak D call of TRBD1. V sheds 5 bases and J sheds 0 bases, leaving 13 bases between their ends. Taken from cysteine to phenylalanine, the CDR3 has 15 residues. The retained sequence is limited to the CDR3, 45 bases, with the frame set at the first base. CDR1 and CDR2 are read off the germline V gene as SGHNT and YENEEA.